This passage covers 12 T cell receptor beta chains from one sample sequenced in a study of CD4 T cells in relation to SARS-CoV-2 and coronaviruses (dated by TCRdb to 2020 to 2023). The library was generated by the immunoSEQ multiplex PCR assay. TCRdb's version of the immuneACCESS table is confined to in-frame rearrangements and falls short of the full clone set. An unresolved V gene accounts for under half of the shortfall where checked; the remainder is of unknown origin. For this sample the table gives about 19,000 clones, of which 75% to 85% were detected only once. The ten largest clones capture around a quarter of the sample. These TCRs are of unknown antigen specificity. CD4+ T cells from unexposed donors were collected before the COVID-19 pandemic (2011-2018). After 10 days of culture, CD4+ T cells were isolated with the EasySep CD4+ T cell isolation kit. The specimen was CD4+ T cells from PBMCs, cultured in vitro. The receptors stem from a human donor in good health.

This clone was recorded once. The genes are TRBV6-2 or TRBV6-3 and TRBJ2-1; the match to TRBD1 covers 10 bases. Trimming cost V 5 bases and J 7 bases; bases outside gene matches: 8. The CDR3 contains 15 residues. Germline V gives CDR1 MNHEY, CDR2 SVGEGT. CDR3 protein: CASSGDRGRGNEQFF. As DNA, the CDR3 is TGTGCCAGCAGTGGCGACAGGGGGCGAGGGAATGAGCAGTTCTTC.

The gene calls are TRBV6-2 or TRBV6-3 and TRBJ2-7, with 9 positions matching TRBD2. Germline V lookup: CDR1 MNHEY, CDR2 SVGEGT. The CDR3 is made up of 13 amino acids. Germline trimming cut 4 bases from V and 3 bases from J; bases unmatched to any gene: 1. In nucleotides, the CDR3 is TGTGCCAGCAGTTTTAGCGGGGGCTACGAGCAGTACTTC. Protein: CASSFSGGYEQYF.

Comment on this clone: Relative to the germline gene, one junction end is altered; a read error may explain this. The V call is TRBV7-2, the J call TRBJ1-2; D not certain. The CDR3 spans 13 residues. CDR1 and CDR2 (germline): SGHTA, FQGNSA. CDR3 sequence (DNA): TGTGCCAGCAGCCTAGCAGGAAACTATGGCTACACCTTC. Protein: CASSLAGNYGYTF.

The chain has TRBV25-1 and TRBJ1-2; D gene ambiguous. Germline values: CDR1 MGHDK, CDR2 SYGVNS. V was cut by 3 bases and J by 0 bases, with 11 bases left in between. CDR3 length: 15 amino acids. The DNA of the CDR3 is TGTGCCAGCAGTGATTGGCGCGGAACTAACTATGGCTACACCTTC. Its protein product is CASSDWRGTNYGYTF.

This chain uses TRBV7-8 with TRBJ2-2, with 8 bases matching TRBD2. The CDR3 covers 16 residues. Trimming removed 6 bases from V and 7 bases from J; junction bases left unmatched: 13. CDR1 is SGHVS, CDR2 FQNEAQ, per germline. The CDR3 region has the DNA TGTGCCAGCAGGGTACTCGGGGGGGGGCCTGGCGGGGAGCTGTTTTTT. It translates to CASRVLGGGPGGELFF.

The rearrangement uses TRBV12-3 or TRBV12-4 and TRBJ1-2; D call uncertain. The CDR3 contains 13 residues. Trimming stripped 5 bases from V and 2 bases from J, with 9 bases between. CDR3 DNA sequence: TGTGCCAGCAGTCAAGACATGAACTATGGCTACACCTTC. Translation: CASSQDMNYGYTF.

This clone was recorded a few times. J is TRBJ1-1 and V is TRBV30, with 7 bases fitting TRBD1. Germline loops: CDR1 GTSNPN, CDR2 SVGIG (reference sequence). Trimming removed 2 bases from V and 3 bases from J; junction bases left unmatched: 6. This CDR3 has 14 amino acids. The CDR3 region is CAWSLSQGDTEAFF. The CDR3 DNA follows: TGTGCCTGGAGTCTAAGCCAGGGGGACACTGAAGCTTTCTTT.

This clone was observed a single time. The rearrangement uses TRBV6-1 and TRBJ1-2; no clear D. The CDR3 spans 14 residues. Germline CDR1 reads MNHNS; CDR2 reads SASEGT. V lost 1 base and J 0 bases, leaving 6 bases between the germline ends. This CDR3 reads CASSEVKANYGYTF. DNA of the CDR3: TGTGCCAGCAGTGAAGTAAAGGCTAACTATGGCTACACCTTC.

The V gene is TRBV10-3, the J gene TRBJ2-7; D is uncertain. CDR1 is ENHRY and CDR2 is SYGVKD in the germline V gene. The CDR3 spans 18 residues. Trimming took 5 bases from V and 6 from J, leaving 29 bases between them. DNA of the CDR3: TGTGCCATCAGTTTGAGGAGCGCAGACAACCCACCCTCGTCCGAGCAGTACTTC. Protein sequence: CAISLRSADNPPSSEQYF.

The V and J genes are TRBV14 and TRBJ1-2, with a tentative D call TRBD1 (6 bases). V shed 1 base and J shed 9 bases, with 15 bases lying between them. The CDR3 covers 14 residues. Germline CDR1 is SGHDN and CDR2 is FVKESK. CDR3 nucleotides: TGTGCCAGCAGCCAAGGCGGGGCGGGGGGCCGCTACACCTTC. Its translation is CASSQGGAGGRYTF.

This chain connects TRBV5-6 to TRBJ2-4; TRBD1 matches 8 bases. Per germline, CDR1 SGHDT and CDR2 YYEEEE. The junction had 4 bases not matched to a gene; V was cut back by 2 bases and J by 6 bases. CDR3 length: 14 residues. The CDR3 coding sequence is TGTGCCAGCAGCTTCAGGGGGCGTGGAAACATTCAGTACTTC. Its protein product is CASSFRGRGNIQYF.

Here the CDR3 reads CATSDGGAGTGELFF. The DNA for the CDR3 is TGTGCCACCAGCGATGGGGGGGCTGGAACCGGGGAGCTGTTTTTT. The rearrangement joins TRBV24-1 to TRBJ2-2; tentatively, D is TRBD2 (7 bases). Germline V gene data show CDR1 as KGHDR and CDR2 as SFDVKD. This CDR3 spans 15 amino acids. V was trimmed by 7 bases and J by 5 bases, leaving 16 bases between them.